This T cell receptor (beta chain) was sequenced for a study of blood T cell repertoires in COVID-19 (TCRdb year 2020). About the study as a whole: Samples covering the acute and convalescent phases of COVID-19 were provided by collaborators in the United States, Italy and Spain. Where HLA class I and class II types were available, the types were taken from metadata supplied by the sample provider, not from assay-based typing. A de-identified subject ID, COVID-19 status, age in years and sex were almost always included in the sample metadata. Samples were obtained from the ongoing ImmuneRACE study (first 160 participants) and from 950 to 1,500 subjects provided by 6 global collaborators. The repertoires were released in a freely available public database meant as a resource for research on the immune response to SARS-CoV-2. The prospective study material was composed of cDNA or gDNA derived from T cells, B-cell-depleted T cells, or PBMCs. The dataset comprised deeply sampled blood TCRbeta repertoires from subjects exposed to, actively infected with, or recovered from COVID-19. Overall results and qualifications from the work: How much clinical and demographic metadata was included differed by source and by participant, and the metadata was provided uncurated.

As concerns this clone: Its target antigen remains unknown. Per-base qualities were not stored, and no clone one base away is much larger.

TCRbeta CDR3 regions were amplified from genomic DNA by means of the immunoSEQ Assay, a bias-controlled multiplex PCR. The authors processed their data as follows. Nucleated cell counts per sample were estimated from amplification of reference gene primers within the assay. To quantify the absolute abundance of each unique TCRbeta CDR3 rearrangement, sequence reads were collapsed and filtered. For each sample, productive Simpson clonality was calculated as the square root of Simpson's diversity index across productive rearrangements. Imported from immuneACCESS, the table was reduced by TCRdb to in-frame sequences with V and J called. These copies leave out some clones; in studies compared against another copy, an unresolved V gene accounts for under half, and the cause of the remainder is not known. Clonal size and the V and J genes are those of that table, whereas D and trimming came from the DNA. In this sample the table shows about 80,000 clones, 91% of which occur a single time. Of the sample, 1.5% to 2% is held by the ten largest clones.

Whole blood was collected in K2EDTA tubes by collaborating institutions according to the institutions' own protocols. For TCRbeta analysis, collaborators shipped samples in one of three forms: frozen whole blood, isolated PBMCs, or DNA extracted from either of those sample types. From the germline V gene, CDR1 is MGHRA and CDR2 is YSYEKL. The CDR3 runs 15 amino acids, cysteine and phenylalanine included. Only the CDR3 portion is preserved as DNA: 45 bases, with reading frame beginning at the first base. V trim: 0 bases; J trim: 7 bases; unmatched bases: 5. The sequence was obtained from a woman aged 50 to 65 in a cohort sampled during active COVID-19. This chain is built from TRBV4-1 and TRBJ1-5; 8 bases in the junction line up with TRBD1. Sequences were obtained from peripheral blood. At the DNA level, the sequence is TGCGCCAGCAGCCAAGATACAGGGGGTGGGCAGCCCCAGCATTTT. This is translated as CASSQDTGGGQPQHF.